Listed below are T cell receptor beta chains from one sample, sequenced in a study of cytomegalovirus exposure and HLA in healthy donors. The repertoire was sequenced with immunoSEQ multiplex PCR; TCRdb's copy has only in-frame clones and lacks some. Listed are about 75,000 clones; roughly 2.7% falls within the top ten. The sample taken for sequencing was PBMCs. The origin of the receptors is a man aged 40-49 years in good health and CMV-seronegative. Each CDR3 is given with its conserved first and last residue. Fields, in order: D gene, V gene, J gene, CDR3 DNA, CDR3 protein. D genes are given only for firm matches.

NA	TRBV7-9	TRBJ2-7	TGTGCCAGCAGCCCCCACGGGGTCTCCTACGAGCAGTACTTC	CASSPHGVSYEQYF
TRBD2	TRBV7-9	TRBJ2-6	TGTGCCAGCAGCTTCCAAAGCCCAGCGGGGCGGTCTGGGGCCAACGTCCTGACTTTC	CASSFQSPAGRSGANVLTF
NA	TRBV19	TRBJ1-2	TGTGCCAGTAGTTTGGCGAGCTCTTCACCAGGGGGCTACACCTTC	CASSLASSSPGGYTF
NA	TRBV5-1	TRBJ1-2	TGCGCCAGCACCCGGACAGTCTATGGCTACACCTTC	CASTRTVYGYTF
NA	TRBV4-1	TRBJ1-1	TGCGCCAGCAGCCAAGGGTCAGGGCGGACTGAAGCTTTCTTT	CASSQGSGRTEAFF
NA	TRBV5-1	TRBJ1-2	TGCGCCAGCAGCCCGGGGGGGGAACTCTATGGCTACACCTTC	CASSPGGELYGYTF
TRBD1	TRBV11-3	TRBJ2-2	TGTGCCAGCAGCTTAGGCCCGGGACAGGGGGCAGGCGACACCGGGGAGCTGTTTTTT	CASSLGPGQGAGDTGELFF
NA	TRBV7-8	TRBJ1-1	TGTGCCAGCAGCTCACGACAGATTGAAGCTTTCTTT	CASSSRQIEAFF
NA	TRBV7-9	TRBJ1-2	TGTGCCAGCAGCTTAGGACAGGATACTAACTATGGCTACACCTTC	CASSLGQDTNYGYTF
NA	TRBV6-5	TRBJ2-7	TGTGCCAGCAGACAGAGCTCCTACGAGCAGTACTTC	CASRQSSYEQYF
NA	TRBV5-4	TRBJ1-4	TGTGCCAGCAGTGCAGCGGTAGGGACTAATGAAAAACTGTTTTTT	CASSAAVGTNEKLFF
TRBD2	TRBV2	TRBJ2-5	TGTGCCAGCAGTGACACTAGCGGGGGAGAGACCCAGTACTTC	CASSDTSGGETQYF
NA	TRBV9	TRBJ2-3	TGTGCCAGCAGCGTAGCGTCAGATACGCAGTATTTT	CASSVASDTQYF
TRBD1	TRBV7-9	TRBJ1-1	TGTGCCAGCAGCCGACAGGGGGCCCTGAACACTGAAGCTTTCTTT	CASSRQGALNTEAFF
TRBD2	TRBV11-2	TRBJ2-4	TGTGCCAGCAGCACCTCACTCAGCGGGGGGGGAAACATTCAGTACTTC	CASSTSLSGGGNIQYF
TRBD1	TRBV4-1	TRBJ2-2	TGCGCCAGCAGCCAAGGTCAGGGGGCTTACACCGGGGAGCTGTTTTTT	CASSQGQGAYTGELFF
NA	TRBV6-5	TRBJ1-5	TGTGCCAGCAGTTCGACATCCCAGCCCCAGCATTTT	CASSSTSQPQHF
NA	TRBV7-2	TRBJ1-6	TGTGCCAGCAGCTTAGCGGGGGGGGTCAGTTCACCCCTCCACTTT	CASSLAGGVSSPLHF
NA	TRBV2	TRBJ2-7	TGTGCCAGCAGTGGAAGAGTCTACGAGCAGTACTTC	CASSGRVYEQYF
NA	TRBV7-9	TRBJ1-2	TGTGCCAGCAGCCCCTGGGCCGACTATGGCTACACCTTC	CASSPWADYGYTF
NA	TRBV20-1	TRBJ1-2	TGCAGTGCACCGAACAGCTATGGCTACACCTTC	CSAPNSYGYTF
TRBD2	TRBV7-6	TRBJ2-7	TGTGCCAGCAGCTTAGGCCTTGCGGGGGGACCCTACGAGCAGTACTTC	CASSLGLAGGPYEQYF
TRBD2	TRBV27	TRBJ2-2	TGTGCCAGCAGTCCGGGACTAGCGGGGTTTGCCGGGGAGCTGTTTTTT	CASSPGLAGFAGELFF